Listed below are T cell receptor beta chains from one sample, sequenced in a study of post-analysis software for immune sequencing data. TCRdb passed the PCR reads through MiXCR, listing each CDR3 protein once. The sample lists a few hundred thousand distinct CDR3 sequences, roughly a third occurring once. The sequencing sample was made of blood. Receptors originate from a girl aged 10 to 17 with multiple sclerosis. CDR3s include the opening cysteine and the closing phenylalanine or tryptophan. D genes are given only for firm matches. Clone size is shown for a subset of rows, as once, few, many or a class of expanded clone.

V	J	D	size	DNA	CDR3
TRBV24-1	TRBJ2-7	TRBD1	.	TGTGCCACCAGTGATTCGAGGACAGGGGCCTACGAGCAGTACTTC	CATSDSRTGAYEQYF
TRBV9	TRBJ2-7	.	.	TGTGCCAGCAGCCCTGCGGAGGGGGCTGGCGAGCAGTACTTC	CASSPAEGAGEQYF
TRBV20-1	TRBJ2-7	TRBD1	once	TGCAGTGCTAGAGGTGAAGACAGGGCCCTCGAGCAGTACTTC	CSARGEDRALEQYF
TRBV4-3	TRBJ1-2	.	.	TGCGCCAGCAGCCAAGGTAATCATGGCTACACCTTC	CASSQGNHGYTF
TRBV5-1	TRBJ2-3	.	many	TGCGCCAGCAGCTTCCGGGAGTCAGATACGCAGTATTTT	CASSFRESDTQYF
TRBV28	TRBJ1-4	.	.	TGTGCCAGCAGTTCCTCTTGGGACACACCTAATGAAAAACTGTTTTTT	CASSSSWDTPNEKLFF
TRBV4-1	TRBJ1-1	TRBD1	few	TGCGCCAGCAGCCGGGATGACAGGGGACCCACTGAAGCTTTCTTT	CASSRDDRGPTEAFF
TRBV15	TRBJ2-2	.	few	TGTGCCACCAGCAGAGATAGGACCGGGGAGCTGTTTTTT	CATSRDRTGELFF
TRBV20-1	TRBJ2-1	.	.	TGCAGTGCTAGAGATCAGGACGGGAACGCCTACAATGAGCAGTTCTTC	CSARDQDGNAYNEQFF
TRBV28	TRBJ1-2	TRBD1	.	TGTGCCAGCAGCCCCTCCGGGACAGGGAAGGGTCCGAGTGGCTACACCTTC	CASSPSGTGKGPSGYTF
TRBV5-6	TRBJ2-7	.	.	TGTGCCAGCAGTTACCAATCGGGAGAGCAGTACTTC	CASSYQSGEQYF
TRBV5-5	TRBJ1-6	.	.	TGTGCCAGCAGCTTCGACTTGGCCTATAATTCACCCCCCCACTTT	CASSFDLAYNSPPHF
TRBV4-1	TRBJ1-6	.	.	TGCGCCAGCAGCCAAGAAGGCCGGGTCACCTATAATTCACCCCTCCACTTT	CASSQEGRVTYNSPLHF
TRBV27	TRBJ1-5	.	many	TGTGCCAGCAGTTTAGGGGTGCGTCAGCCCCAGCATTTT	CASSLGVRQPQHF
TRBV13	TRBJ1-2	.	many	TGTGCCAGCAGCTTAGATTATAGAGGCTACACCTTC	CASSLDYRGYTF
TRBV6-5	TRBJ1-5	.	many	TGTGCCAGCAATTTCCAGCCCCAGCATTTT	CASNFQPQHF
TRBV20-1	TRBJ2-1	TRBD2	many	TGCAGTGCCCCGGGACTAGCTTACAATGAGCAGTTCTTC	CSAPGLAYNEQFF
TRBV6-1	TRBJ1-1	.	.	TGTGCCAGCTTGGGTGGGGGTTTAACCACTGAAGCTTTCTTT	CASLGGGLTTEAFF
TRBV11-2	TRBJ1-2	TRBD1	.	TGTGCCAGCAGCTTAGAACCGGGACAGGGGGCGGGGGGCTACACCTTC	CASSLEPGQGAGGYTF
TRBV10-3	TRBJ1-1	TRBD1	many	TGTGCCATCAGTGAGTCGGGACAGGGATTTCTGAACACTGAAGCTTTCTTT	CAISESGQGFLNTEAFF
TRBV7-2	TRBJ1-1	.	few	TGTGCCAGCAGCACCGCCTTAGGGGGAGCTTTCTTT	CASSTALGGAFF
TRBV5-1	TRBJ2-5	.	.	TGCGCCAGCAGCTCTTGGGACAACCAAGAGACCCAGTACTTC	CASSSWDNQETQYF
TRBV29-1	TRBJ2-5	.	few	TGCAGCGTTGAAGATACAGGAGGGGGGAGGGAGACCCAGTACTTC	CSVEDTGGGRETQYF
TRBV10-3	TRBJ2-2	TRBD2	.	TGTGCCGCTACCTCTTCCAGCGGGAGAACCGGGGAGCTGTTTTTT	CAATSSSGRTGELFF
TRBV5-1	TRBJ1-4	TRBD1	.	TGCGCCAGCAGCTTGCCCCAGACCGGGACAGAGGTTGAAAAACTGTTTTTT	CASSLPQTGTEVEKLFF
TRBV7-9	TRBJ1-5	.	many	TGTGCCAGCAGCTCGACGGCGAATCAGCCCCAGCATTTT	CASSSTANQPQHF
TRBV2	TRBJ2-1	.	many	TGTGCCACCACTGAGCGGGATGAGCAGTTCTTC	CATTERDEQFF
TRBV14	TRBJ1-1	TRBD1	.	TGTGCCAGCAGCCAGATAGGACAGGGCGACACTGAAGCTTTCTTT	CASSQIGQGDTEAFF
TRBV29-1	TRBJ2-3	.	.	TGCAGCGTAGGCGTAGTGGGGGCCCCACTGAATACGCAGTATTTT	CSVGVVGAPLNTQYF
TRBV7-2	TRBJ1-3	.	once	TGTGCCAGCAGCTTAGCGCAATCTTTCATCGGAAACACCATATATTTT	CASSLAQSFIGNTIYF
TRBV6-2/TRBV6-3	TRBJ2-5	TRBD2	.	TGTGCCAGCAGACTAGCGGGGGAGACCCAGTACTTC	CASRLAGETQYF
TRBV7-9	TRBJ2-7	.	many	TGTGCCAGCAGCTTACAATCGGACGAGCAGTACTTC	CASSLQSDEQYF
TRBV11-3	TRBJ2-2	TRBD1	once	TGTGCCAGCAGCTTTAGGAGAGGACAGGCGAACACCGGGGAGCGGTTTTTT	CASSFRRGQANTGERFF
TRBV4-2	TRBJ2-4	TRBD1	many	TGTGCCAGCAGCCAAGAAGGGACAGGGGCAAATCTAGCCAAAAACATTCAGTACTTC	CASSQEGTGANLAKNIQYF
TRBV7-2	TRBJ1-2	.	many	TGTGCCAGCAGCTTGGCCGCCCCGACAGGCAGCTATGGCTACACCTTC	CASSLAAPTGSYGYTF
TRBV7-2	TRBJ2-7	.	.	TGTGCCAGCAGCTCCGGACCCGCGGGCGAGCAGTACTTC	CASSSGPAGEQYF
TRBV7-2	TRBJ2-5	.	.	TGTGCCAGCAGCTCCATGTGGGGAGAGACCCAGTACTTC	CASSSMWGETQYF
TRBV12-3/TRBV12-4	TRBJ2-1	.	many	TGTGCCAGCAGGAGACTAGTAGGCGGTGAGCAGTTCTTC	CASRRLVGGEQFF
TRBV4-1	TRBJ2-5	.	many	TGCGCCAGCAGCCAAGACAGGGTGGATGAGACCCAGTACTTC	CASSQDRVDETQYF
TRBV29-1	TRBJ2-1	TRBD1	.	TGCAGCGGTGCTAATCACAGGGGTCGGGCTGAGCAGTTCTTC	CSGANHRGRAEQFF
TRBV28	TRBJ2-5	.	many	TGTGCCAGCACCTCTCTCAGGGTATTCCAAACCCAGTACTTC	CASTSLRVFQTQYF
TRBV7-6	TRBJ1-1	.	few	TGTGCCAGCAGCTTAGGTAGGGCAGGGAGTAGTACTGAAGCTTTCTTT	CASSLGRAGSSTEAFF
TRBV20-1	TRBJ2-7	.	many	TGCAGTGCTAGACATCCCGTTTCCTACGAGCAGTACTTC	CSARHPVSYEQYF
TRBV7-2	TRBJ1-6	TRBD1	many	TGTGCCAGCAGCACCCTAGGGGGCTCACCCCTCCACTTT	CASSTLGGSPLHF
TRBV4-1	TRBJ2-5	.	many	TGCGCCAGCAGCCAACTGAGGGGGGGACAGCCAGAGACCCAGTACTTC	CASSQLRGGQPETQYF
TRBV3-1	TRBJ2-5	.	many	TGTGCCAGCAGCCAAGGTAGCGGCGCCCAAGAGACCCAGTACTTC	CASSQGSGAQETQYF
TRBV4-1	TRBJ2-5	.	.	TGCGCCAGCAGCCAACTATTAGCGGAGCAAGAGACCCAGTACTTC	CASSQLLAEQETQYF
TRBV19	TRBJ2-1	.	few	TGTGCCAGTAAGGGGACGAAGGGGGGGTACGACAATGAGCAGTTCTTC	CASKGTKGGYDNEQFF
TRBV5-1	TRBJ1-1	.	.	TGCGCCAGCAGCTTAACGATGGGGGGAGGGACTGAAGCTTTCTTT	CASSLTMGGGTEAFF
TRBV20-1	TRBJ2-3	.	few	TGCAGTGCTTCTCCCGCGGACTGGTACACAGATACGCAGTATTTT	CSASPADWYTDTQYF
TRBV7-3	TRBJ2-1	.	many	TGTGCCAGCAGCTTAGATGGGACCGACCGCCGTGAGCAGTTCTTC	CASSLDGTDRREQFF
TRBV2	TRBJ2-2	.	.	TGTGCCAGCAGTGAGTGGACTTCGAACACCGGGGAGCTGTTTTTT	CASSEWTSNTGELFF
TRBV4-1	TRBJ2-7	.	many	TGCGCCAGCAGCCAAGAGATCCAGGCGGGGGAGCAGTACTTC	CASSQEIQAGEQYF
TRBV4-1	TRBJ2-3	TRBD2	.	TGCGCCAGCAGCCAAGTCCCTAGCGGGGGGGCCACAGATACGCAGTATTTT	CASSQVPSGGATDTQYF
TRBV4-3	TRBJ1-2	.	.	TGCGCCAGCAGCCAAAATCTGGACCGAGCTAACTATGGCTACACCTTC	CASSQNLDRANYGYTF
TRBV7-6	TRBJ2-3	.	many	TGTGCCAGCAGCCAATCGGCGGGAAACACAGATACGCAGTATTTT	CASSQSAGNTDTQYF
TRBV29-1	TRBJ2-1	TRBD1	many	TGCAGCGTTGAAGATCGAGGGACAGGGGGCCGTGAGCAGTTCTTC	CSVEDRGTGGREQFF
TRBV4-1	TRBJ2-1	.	medium-sized	TGCGCCAGCAGCCAAATCATGCGAGTAGGTTCTGGAGAGCAGTTCTTC	CASSQIMRVGSGEQFF
TRBV7-2	TRBJ1-2	.	many	TGTGCCAGCAGCCCGAAGGCGGGCGGTGGTTATGGCTACACCTTC	CASSPKAGGGYGYTF
TRBV20-1	TRBJ2-3	.	once	TGCAGTGCTAGGGGCGACTCCCGCACAGATACGCAGTATTTT	CSARGDSRTDTQYF